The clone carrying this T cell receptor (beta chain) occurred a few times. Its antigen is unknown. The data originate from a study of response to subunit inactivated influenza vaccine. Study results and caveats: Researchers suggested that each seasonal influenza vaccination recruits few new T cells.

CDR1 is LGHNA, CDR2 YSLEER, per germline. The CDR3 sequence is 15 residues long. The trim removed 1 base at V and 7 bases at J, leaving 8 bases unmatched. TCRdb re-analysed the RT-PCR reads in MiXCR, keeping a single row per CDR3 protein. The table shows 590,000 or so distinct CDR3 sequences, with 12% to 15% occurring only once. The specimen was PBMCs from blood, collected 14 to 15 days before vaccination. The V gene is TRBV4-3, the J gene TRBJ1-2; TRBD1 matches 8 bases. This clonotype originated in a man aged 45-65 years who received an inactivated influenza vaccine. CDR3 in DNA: TGCGCCAGCAGCCAAGGGACAGGGCGTTACTCTGGCTACACCTTC. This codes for CASSQGTGRYSGYTF.